What follows are 20 T cell receptor beta chains derived from one specimen sequenced in a study of CD8+ T cells in alopecia areata. RNA extraction and reverse transcription yielded cDNA as sequencing template. Here immunoSEQ multiplex PCR was the method, and the copy in TCRdb shows in-frame clones only, minus some. The sample shows around 150,000 clones, around 57% of them seen only once. The sample was CD4+ T cells sorted from blood. The receptor set was obtained from a human donor in good health.

The chain recombines TRBV15 with TRBJ2-3, with D maybe TRBD1 (5 bases). The CDR3 is made up of 15 amino acids. The germline CDR1 and CDR2 sequences are LNHNV and YYDKDF (reference sequence). V lost 0 bases, J lost 1 base, and 8 bases lay in between. CDR3 amino acids: CATSRELQGTDTQYF. The CDR3 DNA is TGTGCCACCAGCAGAGAGCTACAGGGCACAGATACGCAGTATTTT.

In this sample, this clone turned up a few times. The chain carries TRBV7-2 and TRBJ2-7; D is unresolved. This CDR3 comprises 15 residues. Trimming cost V 1 base and J 6 bases, with 16 bases left between them. From germline, CDR1 is SGHTA and CDR2 FQGNSA. The CDR3 sequence: CASSLGGLRASEQYF. In DNA form, the CDR3 reads TGTGCCAGCAGCTTAGGTGGGCTGAGAGCCTCCGAGCAGTACTTC.

This chain links TRBV5-4 with TRBJ2-5; no firm D call. V was trimmed by 5 bases and J by 4 bases, leaving 9 bases between them. Germline V gives CDR1 SGHNT, CDR2 YYREEE (reference sequence). The CDR3 extends over 12 amino acids. This CDR3 reads CASRSDGETQYF. The DNA of the CDR3 is TGTGCCAGCAGGTCGGACGGAGAGACCCAGTACTTC.

In this sample, this clone turned up a few times. CDR3 in DNA: TGTGCCAGCAGTGGGGGACTAGCGGGAGTCGATGAGCAGTTCTTC. Encoded protein: CASSGGLAGVDEQFF. The chain joins TRBV25-1 to TRBJ2-1; 14 bases line up with TRBD2. With V trimmed by 4 bases and J by 8 bases, 4 bases remained unmatched. Per germline, CDR1 MGHDK and CDR2 SYGVNS. This CDR3 has 15 residues.

Only one count was recorded for this clone. The J gene is TRBJ2-7, the V gene TRBV14; either TRBD1 or TRBD2 may supply D (5 bases each). The V gene lost 4 bases and the J gene lost 6 bases, with 19 bases spanning the gap. This CDR3 region has 15 residues. Germline CDR1 and CDR2: SGHDN and FVKESK. The CDR3 DNA sequence: TGTGCCAGCAGCCCAGGACTGGTTAGGGGTGGCGAGCAGTACTTC. Amino acids: CASSPGLVRGGEQYF.

The rearrangement uses TRBV4-2 and TRBJ2-3; TRBD2 agrees at 15 bases. The CDR3 is 18 residues long. Germline lookup yields CDR1 LGHNA and CDR2 YNFKEQ. Trimming took 0 bases from V and 3 from J; bases not matched to a gene: 4. The CDR3 nucleotides read TGTGCCAGCAGCCAAGATCGGACTAGCGGGAGGGGAACAGATACGCAGTATTTT. This codes for CASSQDRTSGRGTDTQYF.

This clone was seen more than once but under ten times. The V and J genes are TRBV5-1 and TRBJ1-2; 8 nucleotides agree with TRBD1. There are 14 residues in the CDR3. Germline V gene data show CDR1 as SGHRS and CDR2 as YFSETQ. V trimming: 1 base; J trimming: 3 bases; junction bases outside the gene matches: 2. The CDR3 sequence: CASSLQQGDYGYTF. The CDR3 DNA sequence: TGCGCCAGCAGCTTGCAACAGGGGGACTATGGCTACACCTTC.

The chain couples TRBV14 to TRBJ2-2, with D unclear. Germline-derived CDR1 and CDR2 are SGHDN and FVKESK. Trimming cost V 4 bases and J 3 bases, with 3 bases left between them. The CDR3 has 12 residues. CDR3: CASSPYTGELFF. The CDR3 DNA reads as TGTGCCAGCAGCCCGTACACCGGGGAGCTGTTTTTT.

V and J are TRBV25-1 and TRBJ2-5; D is unclear. CDR1 is MGHDK and CDR2 is SYGVNS in the germline V gene. There are 14 residues in the CDR3. Deletions cut 2 bases from V and 5 bases from J, with 12 bases between. The CDR3 loop is CASSETGRLETQYF. CDR3 in DNA: TGTGCCAGCAGTGAAACGGGCAGGCTCGAGACCCAGTACTTC.

V gene TRBV7-9 combines with J gene TRBJ1-4; tentatively, D is TRBD1 (5 bases). The CDR3 has 14 amino acids. Germline values: CDR1 SEHNR, CDR2 FQNEAQ (reference sequence). Between the trimmed V and J ends, which lost 3 bases and 4 bases, there was a span of 9 bases. CDR3 sequence: CASSFSQVNEKLFF. DNA of the CDR3: TGTGCCAGCAGCTTTTCACAGGTTAATGAAAAACTGTTTTTT. The variable domain in full, completed from reference TRBV7-9 and TRBJ1-4, reads DTGVSQNPRHKITKRGQNVTFRCDPISEHNRLYWYRQTLGQGPEFLTYFQNEAQLEKSRLLSDRFSAERPKGSFSTLEIQRTEQGDSAMYLCASSFSQVNEKLFFGSGTQLSVL.

J is TRBJ2-5 and V is TRBV6-6; TRBD1 matches at 9 bases. The length of the CDR3 is 15 residues. Germline V gene lookup returns CDR1 MNHNY and CDR2 SVGAGI (reference sequence). Losses at the gene ends were 6 bases for V and 5 bases for J; bases not matched to a gene: 10. The CDR3, as DNA: TGTGCCAGCAGCAATCCGGGACAGGGAGGCGAGACCCAGTACTTC. It is translated as CASSNPGQGGETQYF.

The V gene is TRBV20-1, the J gene TRBJ1-1; D gene ambiguous. Germline loops: CDR1 DFQATT, CDR2 SNEGSKA (reference sequence). Trimming took 3 bases from V and 5 from J, leaving 7 bases between them. The CDR3 is made up of 11 amino acids. CDR3 sequence (DNA): TGCAGTGCTAGTGTGAGGACTGAAGCTTTCTTT. This codes for CSASVRTEAFF.

The rearrangement uses TRBV25-1 and TRBJ1-5, with a tentative D call TRBD1 (5 bases). V was cut by 3 bases and J by 4 bases, with 13 bases left in between. The CDR3 loop spans 15 amino acids. Per the germline V gene, CDR1 is MGHDK and CDR2 is SYGVNS. The CDR3 region has the DNA TGTGCCAGCAGTGACTCGGCAGGGCTTAATCAGCCCCAGCATTTT. Translation gives CASSDSAGLNQPQHF. Filled out from reference TRBV25-1 and TRBJ1-5, the complete variable domain reads EADIYQTPRYLVIGTGKKITLECSQTMGHDKMYWYQQDPGMELHLIHYSYGVNSTEKGDLSSESTVSRIRTEHFPLTLESARPSHTSQYLCASSDSAGLNQPQHFGDGTRLSIL.

The chain links TRBV7-2 to TRBJ2-5, with D tentatively TRBD2 (6 bases). The CDR3 is 14 residues long. The germline gives CDR1 SGHTA, CDR2 FQGNSA. V was pared by 1 base and J by 2 bases, with 8 bases between. CDR3 protein: CASSLELAQETQYF. As DNA, the CDR3 is TGTGCCAGCAGCTTAGAGCTAGCGCAAGAGACCCAGTACTTC.

This clone was counted only a few times. The V and J genes are TRBV30 and TRBJ2-4; 7 bases align to TRBD1. Per germline, CDR1 GTSNPN and CDR2 SVGIG (reference sequence). The CDR3 covers 19 residues. Germline trimming cut 1 base from V and 0 bases from J; bases unmatched to any gene: 15. As DNA, the CDR3 is TGTGCCTGGAGTGGAGGGACAGTCGATACGCGACTAGCCAAAAACATTCAGTACTTC. Amino acid sequence: CAWSGGTVDTRLAKNIQYF. The full variable domain, completed using reference TRBV30 and TRBJ2-4, is SQTIHQWPATLVQPVGSPLSLECTVEGTSNPNLYWYRQAAGRGLQLLFYSVGIGQISSEVPQNLSASRPQDRQFILSSKKLLLSDSGFYLCAWSGGTVDTRLAKNIQYFGAGTRLSVL.

This chain joins TRBV2 and TRBJ1-5, with 7 bases matching TRBD1. V lost 0 bases to trimming and J lost 0 bases; unmatched junction nucleotides: 5. The CDR3 contains 17 residues. Germline V lookup: CDR1 SNHLY, CDR2 FYNNEI. The CDR3 region has the DNA TGTGCCAGCAGTGAAGCGCCGGGACAGCGTAGCAATCAGCCCCAGCATTTT. As protein: CASSEAPGQRSNQPQHF.

CDR3 coding DNA: TGTGCCAGCAGCTTAGATCATCCAGGGAGGTCTGGAAACACCATATATTTT. Encoded protein: CASSLDHPGRSGNTIYF. The V call is TRBV11-2, the J call TRBJ1-3; tentatively, D is TRBD1 (5 bases). The V end was cut by 0 bases, the J end by 1 base, with 13 bases between. The CDR3 loop spans 17 amino acids. The germline gives CDR1 SGHAT, CDR2 FQNNGV. The variable domain in full, completed from reference TRBV11-2 and TRBJ1-3, reads EAGVAQSPRYKIIEKRQSVAFWCNPISGHATLYWYQQILGQGPKLLIQFQNNGVVDDSQLPKDRFSAERLKGVDSTLKIQPAKLEDSAVYLCASSLDHPGRSGNTIYFGEGSWLTVV.

The table lists this clone with a few counts. The rearrangement joins TRBV25-1 to TRBJ2-2; 8 bases map to TRBD2. With V trimmed by 2 bases and J by 6 bases, 8 bases remained unmatched. This CDR3 region has 16 residues. Germline V CDR1 and CDR2: MGHDK, SYGVNS. The DNA of the CDR3 is TGTGCCAGCAGTGAACCCGGACTAGCAGATTCCGGGGAGCTGTTTTTT. Translated, it gives CASSEPGLADSGELFF. Full variable domain (rest looked up from reference TRBV25-1 and TRBJ2-2): EADIYQTPRYLVIGTGKKITLECSQTMGHDKMYWYQQDPGMELHLIHYSYGVNSTEKGDLSSESTVSRIRTEHFPLTLESARPSHTSQYLCASSEPGLADSGELFFGEGSRLTVL.

The genes are TRBV7-9 and TRBJ2-1; tentatively, D is TRBD1 or TRBD2 (7 bases each). V was pared by 3 bases and J by 9 bases, with 18 bases between. The CDR3 totals 15 residues. Germline V gene data show CDR1 as SEHNR and CDR2 as FQNEAQ (reference sequence). The CDR3 DNA follows: TGTGCCAGCAGCTTTTTCACACAGGGGAGGGGTGAGCAGTTCTTC. The encoded protein is CASSFFTQGRGEQFF.

This clone has only a few counts. This chain uses TRBV5-1 with TRBJ2-7; no reliable D call. V lost 4 bases and J lost 6, with 8 bases in between. The CDR3 contains 11 residues. Per the germline V gene, CDR1 is SGHRS and CDR2 is YFSETQ. In DNA form, the CDR3 reads TGCGCCAGCAGCGGTCACTCCGAGCAGTACTTC. Translating gives CASSGHSEQYF.